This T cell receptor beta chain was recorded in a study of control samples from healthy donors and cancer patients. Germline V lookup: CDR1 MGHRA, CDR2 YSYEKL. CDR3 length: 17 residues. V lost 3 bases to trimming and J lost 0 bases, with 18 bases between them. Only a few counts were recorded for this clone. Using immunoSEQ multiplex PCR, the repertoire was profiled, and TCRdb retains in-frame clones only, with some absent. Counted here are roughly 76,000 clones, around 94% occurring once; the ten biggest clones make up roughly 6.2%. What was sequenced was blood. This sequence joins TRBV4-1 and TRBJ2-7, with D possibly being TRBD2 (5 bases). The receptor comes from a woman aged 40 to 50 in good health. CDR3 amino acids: CASSHPLSGPSSYEQYF. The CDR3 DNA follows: TGCGCCAGCAGCCACCCCCTGAGCGGCCCGAGCTCCTACGAGCAGTACTTC.